What follows is one T cell receptor (beta chain) and its context. The antigen is undetermined. Each of the donors was a healthy bone marrow donor. The data were obtained in a study of cytomegalovirus exposure and HLA in healthy donors. The study's findings and limits: As a later analysis revealed, the rate of TCR association differed by HLA locus, with DRB1 most and HLA-C fewest. The records held CMV serostatus as the only immune exposure information.

Trimming took 6 bases from V and 1 from J, leaving 8 bases between them. The germline CDR1 and CDR2 sequences are LNHDA and SQIVND (reference sequence). CDR3 length: 13 residues. The PCR was carried out with 60 Vbeta primers and 13 Jbeta primers. Per the authors' pipeline: Later reanalysis found around 84 million unique TCR beta chains, roughly 9.9 million of them shared. TCRdb's copy holds only in-frame clones and misses some; the assay was immunoSEQ multiplex PCR. V, J and clone size are taken as reported in that table, and D and trimming were inferred from the DNA itself. The profile covers about 160,000 clones, with 65% to 70% appearing a single time and roughly 4% taken by the ten largest.

Sequencing was done on a sample of PBMCs. This sequence joins TRBV19 and TRBJ2-3; TRBD2 might be the D (6 bases). The TCR was taken from a woman aged 18-35 years in good health and CMV-seropositive. CDR3 in DNA: TGTGCCAGTAGACCGGGGGGCACAGATACGCAGTATTTT. It is translated as CASRPGGTDTQYF.